Listed below are T cell receptor beta chains from one sample, sequenced in a study of blood T cell repertoires in COVID-19. The assay was immunoSEQ multiplex PCR, and TCRdb's table has in-frame clones only and misses some. The sample lists roughly 380,000 clones; 85% were seen once. Sample: peripheral blood. The origin of the receptors is a woman under 30 with acute or convalescent COVID-19. The CDR3 runs from the conserved cysteine through the conserved F or W. The order of the fields is J gene, V gene, CDR3 protein.

>TRBJ1-2|TRBV6-6
CASSYPGTGGYYGYTF
>TRBJ1-2|TRBV12-3/TRBV12-4
CASADSDYGYTF
>TRBJ1-5|TRBV2
CASSESQPQHF
>TRBJ1-2|TRBV15
CATSRARGSHYGYTF
>TRBJ1-1|TRBV9
CASSFRVGTEAFF
>TRBJ1-5|TRBV9
CASSVDPVPNQPQHF
>TRBJ1-1|TRBV5-1
CASSLAWQGTGYTEAFF
>TRBJ1-2|TRBV30
CAWNPGREWGYTF
>TRBJ1-5|TRBV11-2
CASSFSQGNQPQHF
>TRBJ2-2|TRBV6-5
CASSYYSLSYTGELFF
>TRBJ2-3|TRBV11-3
CASSLLNSVDTQYF
>TRBJ2-2|TRBV9
CASTQATGELFF
>TRBJ2-3|TRBV7-9
CASNRATTADTQYF
>TRBJ1-2|TRBV19
CASSGRGRTREFFCGYTF